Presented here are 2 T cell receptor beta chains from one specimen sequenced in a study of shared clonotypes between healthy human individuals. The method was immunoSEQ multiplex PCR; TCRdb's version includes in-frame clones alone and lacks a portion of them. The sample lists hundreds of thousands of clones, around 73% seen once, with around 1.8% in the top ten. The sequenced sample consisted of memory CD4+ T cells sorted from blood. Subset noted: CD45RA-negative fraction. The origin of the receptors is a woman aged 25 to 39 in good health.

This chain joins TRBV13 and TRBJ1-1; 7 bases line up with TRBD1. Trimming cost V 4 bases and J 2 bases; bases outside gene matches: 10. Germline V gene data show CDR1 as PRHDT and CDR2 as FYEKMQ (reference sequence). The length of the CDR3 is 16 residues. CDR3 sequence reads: CASSSRWDSENTEAFF. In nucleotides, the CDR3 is TGTGCCAGCAGCTCTAGATGGGACAGCGAAAACACTGAAGCTTTCTTT.

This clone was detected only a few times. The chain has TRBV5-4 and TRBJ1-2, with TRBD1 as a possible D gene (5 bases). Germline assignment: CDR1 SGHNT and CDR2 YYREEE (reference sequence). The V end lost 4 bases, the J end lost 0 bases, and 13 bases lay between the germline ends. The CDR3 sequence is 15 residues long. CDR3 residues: CASSPGAVANYGYTF. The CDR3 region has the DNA TGTGCCAGCAGCCCTGGGGCGGTAGCTAACTATGGCTACACCTTC.